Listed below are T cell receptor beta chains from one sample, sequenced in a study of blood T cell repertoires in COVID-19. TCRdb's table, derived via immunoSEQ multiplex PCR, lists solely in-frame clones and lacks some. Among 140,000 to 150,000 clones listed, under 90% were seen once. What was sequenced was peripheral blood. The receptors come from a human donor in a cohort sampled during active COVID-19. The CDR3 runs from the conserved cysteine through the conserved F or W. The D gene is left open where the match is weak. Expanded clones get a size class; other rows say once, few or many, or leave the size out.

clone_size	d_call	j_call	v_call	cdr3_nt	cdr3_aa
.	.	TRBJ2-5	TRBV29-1	TGCAGCGTTGAAAGGGGATCGTACCAAGAGACCCAGTACTTC	CSVERGSYQETQYF
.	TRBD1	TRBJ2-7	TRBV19	TGTGCCAGTACCCCAACAACCGGACAGGGGGGCTCCTACGAGCAGTACTTC	CASTPTTGQGGSYEQYF
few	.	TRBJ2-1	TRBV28	TGTGCCAGCAGTTTACGTAGTCTCTCCAATGAGCAGTTCTTC	CASSLRSLSNEQFF
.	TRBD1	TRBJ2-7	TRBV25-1	TGTGCCAGCAGTGATTGGGGGACAGGGACGTACGAGCAGTACTTC	CASSDWGTGTYEQYF
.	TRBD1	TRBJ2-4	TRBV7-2	TGTGCCAGCAGCTACCGGACAGGGGGAAACATTCAGTACTTC	CASSYRTGGNIQYF
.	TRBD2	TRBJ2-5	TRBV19	TGTGCCAGTAGCGACACAGGACTAGCCGAAGAGACCCAGTACTTC	CASSDTGLAEETQYF
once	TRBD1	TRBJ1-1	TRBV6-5	TGTGCCAGCAGTTACGGCGGGACAGGGATGGCTGAAGCTTTCTTT	CASSYGGTGMAEAFF
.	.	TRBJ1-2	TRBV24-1	TGTGCCACCAGTGATTTCCAGGATGGTGGCTACACCTTC	CATSDFQDGGYTF
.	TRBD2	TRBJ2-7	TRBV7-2	TGTGCCAGCAGCCGCACCGGGACTAGTTCAAACGAGCAGTACTTC	CASSRTGTSSNEQYF
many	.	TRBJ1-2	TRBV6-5	TGTGCCAGCAGTTACTCGAGGCCCGGACTTTATGGCTACACCTTC	CASSYSRPGLYGYTF
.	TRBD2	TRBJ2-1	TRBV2	TGTGCCAGCACGGGCGGGAGAGTCTACAATGAGCAGTTCTTC	CASTGGRVYNEQFF
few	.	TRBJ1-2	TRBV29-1	TGCAGCGTTGCGGACAGAGACTATGGCTACACCTTC	CSVADRDYGYTF
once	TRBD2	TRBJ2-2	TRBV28	TGTGCCAGCAACAAACAGTCTAGCGGGAGTTTTTACACCGGGGAGCTGTTTTTT	CASNKQSSGSFYTGELFF
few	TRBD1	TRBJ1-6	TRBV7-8	TGTGCCAGCAGCTTAGGAATCGGGACAGGGGGTAGGAATTCACCCCTCCACTTT	CASSLGIGTGGRNSPLHF
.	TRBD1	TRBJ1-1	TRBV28	TGTGCCAGCAGTACCAGACAGGGGGGCACTGAAGCTTTCTTT	CASSTRQGGTEAFF
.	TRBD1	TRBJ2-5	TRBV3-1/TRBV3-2	TGTGCCAGCAGCCTCGGGACAGGGGGCCAAGAGACCCAGTACTTC	CASSLGTGGQETQYF
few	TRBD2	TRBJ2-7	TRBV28	TGTGCCAGCAGTCAACTTAGCGGGATCAACTCCTACGAGCAGTACTTC	CASSQLSGINSYEQYF
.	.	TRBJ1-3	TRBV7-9	TGTGCCAGCAGCTTAGCGGCAGTCTCTGGAAACACCATATATTTT	CASSLAAVSGNTIYF
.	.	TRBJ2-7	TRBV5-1	TGCGCCAGCAGCTTGGGTGGGAGTGGAAACTACGAGCAGTACTTC	CASSLGGSGNYEQYF
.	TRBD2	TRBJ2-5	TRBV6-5	TGTGCCAGCAGAGACCCGGGCGGGAGCCAAGAGACCCAGTACTTC	CASRDPGGSQETQYF
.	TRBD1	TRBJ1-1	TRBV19	TGTGCCAGTAGGGACAGGGGGCAGTCAGACACTGAAGCTTTCTTT	CASRDRGQSDTEAFF